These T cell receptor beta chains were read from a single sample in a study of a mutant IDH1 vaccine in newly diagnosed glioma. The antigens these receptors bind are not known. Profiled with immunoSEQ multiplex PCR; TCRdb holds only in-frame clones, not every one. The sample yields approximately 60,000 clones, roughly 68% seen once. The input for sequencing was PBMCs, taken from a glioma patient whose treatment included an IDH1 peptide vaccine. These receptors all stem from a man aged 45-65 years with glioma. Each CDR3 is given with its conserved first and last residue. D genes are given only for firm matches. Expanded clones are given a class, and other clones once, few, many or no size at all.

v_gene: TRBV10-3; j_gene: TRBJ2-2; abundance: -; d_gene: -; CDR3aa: CAISGVGSNTGELFF; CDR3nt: TGTGCCATCAGTGGGGTCGGATCGAACACCGGGGAGCTGTTTTTT
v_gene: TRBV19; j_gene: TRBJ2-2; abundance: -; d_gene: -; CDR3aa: CASSVERQRNTGELFF; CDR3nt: TGTGCCAGTAGTGTGGAGCGACAGCGGAACACCGGGGAGCTGTTTTTT
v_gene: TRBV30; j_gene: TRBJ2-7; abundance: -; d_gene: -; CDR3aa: CAWSGGAPGGQYF; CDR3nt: TGTGCCTGGAGTGGTGGGGCCCCAGGAGGGCAGTACTTC
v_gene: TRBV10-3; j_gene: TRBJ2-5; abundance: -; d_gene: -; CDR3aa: CAISEGLPGGETQYF; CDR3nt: TGTGCCATCAGTGAAGGGCTACCTGGAGGAGAGACCCAGTACTTC
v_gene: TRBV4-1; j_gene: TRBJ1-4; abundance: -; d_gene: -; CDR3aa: CASSGSRGKEEKLFF; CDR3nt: TGCGCCAGCAGCGGAAGCCGGGGGAAGGAGGAAAAACTGTTTTTT
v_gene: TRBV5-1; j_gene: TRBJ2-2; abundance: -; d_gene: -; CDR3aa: CASSLGAGTNTGELFF; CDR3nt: TGCGCCAGCAGCTTGGGGGCAGGGACGAACACCGGGGAGCTGTTTTTT
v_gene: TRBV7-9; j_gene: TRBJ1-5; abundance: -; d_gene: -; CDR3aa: CASSFAGGNQPQHF; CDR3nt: TGTGCCAGCAGCTTTGCAGGAGGCAATCAGCCCCAGCATTTT
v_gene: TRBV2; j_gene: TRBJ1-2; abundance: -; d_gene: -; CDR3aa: CASSERQLEGYTF; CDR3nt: TGTGCCAGCAGTGAAAGACAGCTCGAAGGCTACACCTTC
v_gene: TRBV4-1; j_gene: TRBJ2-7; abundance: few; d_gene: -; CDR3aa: CASSQTGTYEQYF; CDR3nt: TGCGCCAGCAGCCAAACCGGGACCTACGAGCAGTACTTC
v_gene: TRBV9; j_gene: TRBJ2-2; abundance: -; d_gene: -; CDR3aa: CASSKDPHSANTGELFF; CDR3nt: TGTGCCAGCAGCAAAGACCCCCATAGCGCGAACACCGGGGAGCTGTTTTTT
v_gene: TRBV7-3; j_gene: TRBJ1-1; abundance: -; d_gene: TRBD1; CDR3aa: CASSLNRGNTEAFF; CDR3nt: TGTGCCAGCAGCTTAAACAGGGGGAACACTGAAGCTTTCTTT
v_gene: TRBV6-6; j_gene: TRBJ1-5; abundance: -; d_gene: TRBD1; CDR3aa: CASRTGNQPQHF; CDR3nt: TGTGCCAGCAGGACAGGGAATCAGCCCCAGCATTTT
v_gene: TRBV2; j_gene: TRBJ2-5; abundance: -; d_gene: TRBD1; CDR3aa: CASSEVAGGETQYF; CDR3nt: TGTGCCAGCAGTGAAGTGGCAGGGGGAGAGACCCAGTACTTC
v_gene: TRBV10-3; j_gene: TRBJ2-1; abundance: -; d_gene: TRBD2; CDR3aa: CAISEPGLADYNEQFF; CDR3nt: TGTGCCATCAGTGAACCGGGACTAGCGGATTACAATGAGCAGTTCTTC
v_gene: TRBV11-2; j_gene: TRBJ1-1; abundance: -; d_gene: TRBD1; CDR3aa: CASSFLTGANTEAFF; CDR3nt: TGTGCCAGCAGCTTCCTGACAGGGGCGAACACTGAAGCTTTCTTT
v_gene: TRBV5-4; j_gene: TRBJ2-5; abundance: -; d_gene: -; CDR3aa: CASSLQAGPQETQYF; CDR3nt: TGTGCCAGCAGCTTGCAGGCAGGACCCCAAGAGACCCAGTACTTC
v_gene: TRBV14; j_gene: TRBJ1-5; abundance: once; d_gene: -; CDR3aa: CASSQTVEQPQHF; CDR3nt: TGTGCCAGCAGCCAAACGGTCGAGCAGCCCCAGCATTTT
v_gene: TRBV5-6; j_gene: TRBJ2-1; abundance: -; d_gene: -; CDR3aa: CASSFGRGLTNNEQFF; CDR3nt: TGTGCCAGCAGCTTTGGTCGGGGATTGACGAACAATGAGCAGTTCTTC
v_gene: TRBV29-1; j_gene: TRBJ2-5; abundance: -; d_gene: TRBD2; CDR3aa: CSVARRGAARETQYF; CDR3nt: TGCAGCGTTGCACGGCGGGGGGCGGCTCGAGAGACCCAGTACTTC
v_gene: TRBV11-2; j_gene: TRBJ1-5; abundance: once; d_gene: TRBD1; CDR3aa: CASSLGQYSNQPQHF; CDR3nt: TGTGCCAGCAGCTTGGGACAGTATAGCAATCAGCCCCAGCATTTT
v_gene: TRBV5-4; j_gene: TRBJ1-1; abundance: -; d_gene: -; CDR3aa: CASTLGGRNTEAFF; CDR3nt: TGTGCCAGCACCCTCGGGGGCCGCAACACTGAAGCTTTCTTT
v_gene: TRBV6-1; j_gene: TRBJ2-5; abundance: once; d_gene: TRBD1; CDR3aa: CASSEEGQGRLETQYF; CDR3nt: TGTGCCAGCAGTGAAGAGGGACAGGGACGATTGGAGACCCAGTACTTC
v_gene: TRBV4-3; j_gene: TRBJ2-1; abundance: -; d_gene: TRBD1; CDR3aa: CASSQDRGLYNEQFF; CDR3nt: TGCGCCAGCAGCCAAGACAGGGGGCTATACAATGAGCAGTTCTTC
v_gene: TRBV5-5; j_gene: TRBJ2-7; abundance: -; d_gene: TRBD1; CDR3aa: CASSLTGTGGNYEQYF; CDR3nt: TGTGCCAGCAGCTTGACGGGGACAGGGGGAAACTACGAGCAGTACTTC
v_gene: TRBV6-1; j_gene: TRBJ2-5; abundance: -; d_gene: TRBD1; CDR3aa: CASSLRTGRQETQYF; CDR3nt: TGTGCCAGCAGTTTACGGACAGGGAGACAAGAGACCCAGTACTTC
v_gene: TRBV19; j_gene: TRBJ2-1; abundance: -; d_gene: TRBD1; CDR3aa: CASSSGQGAWEQFF; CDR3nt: TGTGCCAGTAGTAGTGGACAGGGGGCCTGGGAGCAGTTCTTC
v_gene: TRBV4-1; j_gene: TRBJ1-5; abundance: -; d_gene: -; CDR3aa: CASSPLGSSNQPQHF; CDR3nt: TGCGCCAGCAGCCCGCTCGGGAGTAGCAATCAGCCCCAGCATTTT
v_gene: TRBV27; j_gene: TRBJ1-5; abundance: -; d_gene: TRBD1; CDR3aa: CASRGQGGQPQHF; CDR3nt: TGTGCCAGCAGGGGACAGGGCGGGCAGCCCCAGCATTTT
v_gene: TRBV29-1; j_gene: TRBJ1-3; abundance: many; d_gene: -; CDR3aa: CSARPSSGNTIYF; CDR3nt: TGCAGCGCTAGACCAAGCTCTGGAAACACCATATATTTT
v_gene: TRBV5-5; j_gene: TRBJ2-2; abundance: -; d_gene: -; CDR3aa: CASSPDRGSNTGELFF; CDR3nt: TGTGCCAGCAGTCCTGACCGGGGGTCGAACACCGGGGAGCTGTTTTTT
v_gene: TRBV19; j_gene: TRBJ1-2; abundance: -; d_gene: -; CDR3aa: CASKVGGPNYGYTF; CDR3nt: TGTGCCAGTAAGGTAGGGGGACCTAACTATGGCTACACCTTC
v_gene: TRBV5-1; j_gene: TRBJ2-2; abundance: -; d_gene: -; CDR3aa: CASSPRPTSNGELFF; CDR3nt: TGCGCCAGCAGCCCCAGGCCCACTTCAAACGGGGAGCTGTTTTTT
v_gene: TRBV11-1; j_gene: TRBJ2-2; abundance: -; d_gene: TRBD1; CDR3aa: CASSLNRGVTGELFF; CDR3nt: TGTGCCAGCAGCTTAAACAGGGGTGTCACCGGGGAGCTGTTTTTT
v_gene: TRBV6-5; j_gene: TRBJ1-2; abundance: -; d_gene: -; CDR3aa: CASRRDGAGGYTF; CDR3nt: TGTGCCAGCAGGAGGGACGGGGCGGGCGGCTACACCTTC
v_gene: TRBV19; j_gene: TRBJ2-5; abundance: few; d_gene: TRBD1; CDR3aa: CASSIASGQQGYF; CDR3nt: TGTGCCAGTAGTATAGCGTCGGGACAGCAGGGCTACTTC
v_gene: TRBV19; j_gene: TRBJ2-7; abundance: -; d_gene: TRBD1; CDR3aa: CASLAGTGRTYEQYF; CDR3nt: TGTGCCAGTCTCGCCGGGACAGGGAGGACCTACGAGCAGTACTTC
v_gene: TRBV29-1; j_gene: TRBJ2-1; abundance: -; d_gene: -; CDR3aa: CSVGAHEQFF; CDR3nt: TGCAGCGTCGGGGCGCATGAGCAGTTCTTC
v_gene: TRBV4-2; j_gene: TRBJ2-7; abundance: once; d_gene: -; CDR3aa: CASSQEFMALEEQYF; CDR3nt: TGTGCCAGCAGCCAAGAATTCATGGCCTTAGAGGAGCAGTACTTC
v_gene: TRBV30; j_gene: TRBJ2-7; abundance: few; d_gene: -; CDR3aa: CAWSVWLGREQYF; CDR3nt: TGTGCCTGGAGTGTATGGTTGGGGCGCGAGCAGTACTTC
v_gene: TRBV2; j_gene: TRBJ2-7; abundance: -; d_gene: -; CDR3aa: CASCPTTGRSYEQYF; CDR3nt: TGTGCCAGTTGCCCCACAACGGGACGCTCCTACGAGCAGTACTTC
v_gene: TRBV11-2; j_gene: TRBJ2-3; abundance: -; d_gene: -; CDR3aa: CASSLTVADTQYF; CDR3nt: TGTGCCAGCAGCCTGACAGTGGCAGATACGCAGTATTTT
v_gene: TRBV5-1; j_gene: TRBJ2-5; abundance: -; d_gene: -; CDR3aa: CASSFSPETQYF; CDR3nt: TGCGCCAGCAGCTTTTCCCCGGAGACCCAGTACTTC
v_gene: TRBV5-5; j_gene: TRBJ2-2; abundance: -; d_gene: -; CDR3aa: CASSLPGGVHTGELFF; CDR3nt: TGTGCCAGCAGCCTGCCCGGAGGGGTGCACACCGGGGAGCTGTTTTTT
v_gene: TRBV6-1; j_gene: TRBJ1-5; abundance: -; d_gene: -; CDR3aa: CASSEAGTSNQPQHF; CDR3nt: TGTGCCAGCAGTGAAGCTGGGACTAGCAATCAGCCCCAGCATTTT
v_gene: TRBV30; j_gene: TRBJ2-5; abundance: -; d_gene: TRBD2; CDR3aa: CAWSEASGGVVETQYF; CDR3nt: TGTGCCTGGAGTGAGGCTAGCGGGGGCGTCGTGGAGACCCAGTACTTC
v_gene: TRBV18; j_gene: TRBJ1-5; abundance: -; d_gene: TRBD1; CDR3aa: CASSPLDRLPRAQGDQPQHF; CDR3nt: TGTGCCAGCTCACCGCTCGACAGGCTACCTAGGGCCCAGGGGGATCAGCCCCAGCATTTT
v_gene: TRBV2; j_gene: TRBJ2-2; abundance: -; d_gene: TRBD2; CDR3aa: CASSDGPPGGGNTGELFF; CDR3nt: TGTGCCAGCAGTGATGGCCCACCGGGGGGAGGAAACACCGGGGAGCTGTTTTTT
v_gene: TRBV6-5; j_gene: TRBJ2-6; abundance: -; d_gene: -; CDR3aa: CASSYGSSGANVLTF; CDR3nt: TGTGCCAGCAGTTACGGGAGCTCTGGGGCCAACGTCCTGACTTTC
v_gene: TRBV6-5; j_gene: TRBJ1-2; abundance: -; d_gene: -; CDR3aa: CASLGAAGYTF; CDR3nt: TGTGCCAGCTTGGGTGCCGCTGGCTACACCTTC
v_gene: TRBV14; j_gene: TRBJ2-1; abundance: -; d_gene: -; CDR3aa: CASSRTSSPNNEQFF; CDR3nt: TGTGCCAGCAGCCGTACTTCCAGTCCGAACAATGAGCAGTTCTTC
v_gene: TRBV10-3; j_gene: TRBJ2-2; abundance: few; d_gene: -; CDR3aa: CAIRTDTNTGELFF; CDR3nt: TGTGCCATTAGGACGGACACGAACACCGGGGAGCTGTTTTTT
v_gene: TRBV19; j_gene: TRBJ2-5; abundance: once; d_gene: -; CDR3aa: CASSISWGETQYF; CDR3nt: TGTGCCAGTAGTATAAGCTGGGGGGAGACCCAGTACTTC
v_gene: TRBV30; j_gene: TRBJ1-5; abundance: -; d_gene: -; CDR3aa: CAWSLNRKGGHQHF; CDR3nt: TGTGCCTGGAGCCTCAACCGGAAGGGGGGACACCAGCATTTT
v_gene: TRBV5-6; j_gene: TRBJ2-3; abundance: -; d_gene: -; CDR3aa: CASSLEGFSSTDTQYF; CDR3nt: TGTGCCAGCAGCTTGGAAGGGTTCTCTAGCACAGATACGCAGTATTTT
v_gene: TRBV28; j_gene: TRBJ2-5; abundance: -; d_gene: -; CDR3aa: CASSPWSAGKQETQYF; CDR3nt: TGTGCCAGCAGCCCCTGGTCGGCGGGGAAACAAGAGACCCAGTACTTC